One T cell receptor (beta chain) is described in this entry. The data originate from a study of blood T cells in healthy people across ages. The authors ran a second PCR of about 6 to 11 cycles using a sample-barcoded 5' primer and a J-beta primer mix. TCRdb itself ran the 5' RACE reads through MiXCR, one entry per CDR3 protein. The top ten hold about 4% of the sample, which has some 1.5 million distinct CDR3 sequences, less than 45% seen once. The germline CDR1 and CDR2 sequences are SQVTM and ANQGSEA. Trimming removed 3 bases at V and 2 bases at J, with 10 bases between. The CDR3 runs 13 residues. The sequencing input was blood. V gene TRBV29-1 combines with J gene TRBJ2-5; perhaps TRBD1 as D (5 bases). This TCR was recovered from a woman aged 18-29 years in good health. The CDR3 spells CSVDMTAQETQYF. The CDR3, as DNA: TGCAGCGTTGATATGACAGCGCAAGAGACCCAGTACTTC.